This T cell receptor beta chain was sequenced during a study of cytomegalovirus exposure and HLA in healthy donors. Study-level information: The 130 or so validation repertoires were reported in a later analysis to have been generated on the same platform as the roughly 700 first-cohort repertoires. Study outcomes and limitations: Clusters of TCRs from the first cohort tended to co-occur in the 100 to 150 validation repertoires (as a later analysis found).

The repertoire was sequenced with immunoSEQ multiplex PCR; TCRdb's copy has only in-frame clones and lacks some. The sample has about 160,000 clones, about 90% seen once. Concerning this clone itself: Its antigen is not identified.

V dropped 0 bases and J dropped 4; count of bases not matched to a gene: 9. CDR1 is SEHNR and CDR2 is FQNEAQ in the germline V gene (reference sequence). The CDR3 contains 17 residues. Sequenced sample: PBMCs. The sequence was obtained from a man younger than 30 in good health and CMV-seropositive. The rearrangement joins TRBV7-9 to TRBJ2-1, with TRBD1 matching 7 bases. The CDR3 protein is CASSLAQGTERYNEQFF. CDR3 coding DNA: TGTGCCAGCAGCTTAGCGCAGGGGACAGAAAGATACAATGAGCAGTTCTTC. Full variable domain (missing parts from reference TRBV7-9 and TRBJ2-1): DTGVSQNPRHKITKRGQNVTFRCDPISEHNRLYWYRQTLGQGPEFLTYFQNEAQLEKSRLLSDRFSAERPKGSFSTLEIQRTEQGDSAMYLCASSLAQGTERYNEQFFGPGTRLTVL.